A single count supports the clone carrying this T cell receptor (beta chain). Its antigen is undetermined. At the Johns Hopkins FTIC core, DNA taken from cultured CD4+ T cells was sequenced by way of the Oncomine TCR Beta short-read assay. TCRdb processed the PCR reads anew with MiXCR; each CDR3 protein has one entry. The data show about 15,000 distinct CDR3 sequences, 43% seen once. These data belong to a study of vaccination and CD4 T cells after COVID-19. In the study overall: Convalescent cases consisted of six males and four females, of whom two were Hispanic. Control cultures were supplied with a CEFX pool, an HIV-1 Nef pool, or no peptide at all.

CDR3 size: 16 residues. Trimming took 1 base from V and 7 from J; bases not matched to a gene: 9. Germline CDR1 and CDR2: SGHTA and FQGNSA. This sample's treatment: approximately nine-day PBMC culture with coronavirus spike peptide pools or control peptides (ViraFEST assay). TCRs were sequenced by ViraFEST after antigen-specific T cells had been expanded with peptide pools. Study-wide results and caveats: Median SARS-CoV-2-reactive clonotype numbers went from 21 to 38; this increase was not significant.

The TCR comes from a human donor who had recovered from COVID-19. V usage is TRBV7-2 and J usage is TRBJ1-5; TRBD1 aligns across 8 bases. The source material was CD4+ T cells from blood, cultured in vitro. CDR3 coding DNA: TGTGCCAGCAGCTTAGGTATATCAGGGGGCCAACAGCCCCAGCATTTT. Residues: CASSLGISGGQQPQHF.